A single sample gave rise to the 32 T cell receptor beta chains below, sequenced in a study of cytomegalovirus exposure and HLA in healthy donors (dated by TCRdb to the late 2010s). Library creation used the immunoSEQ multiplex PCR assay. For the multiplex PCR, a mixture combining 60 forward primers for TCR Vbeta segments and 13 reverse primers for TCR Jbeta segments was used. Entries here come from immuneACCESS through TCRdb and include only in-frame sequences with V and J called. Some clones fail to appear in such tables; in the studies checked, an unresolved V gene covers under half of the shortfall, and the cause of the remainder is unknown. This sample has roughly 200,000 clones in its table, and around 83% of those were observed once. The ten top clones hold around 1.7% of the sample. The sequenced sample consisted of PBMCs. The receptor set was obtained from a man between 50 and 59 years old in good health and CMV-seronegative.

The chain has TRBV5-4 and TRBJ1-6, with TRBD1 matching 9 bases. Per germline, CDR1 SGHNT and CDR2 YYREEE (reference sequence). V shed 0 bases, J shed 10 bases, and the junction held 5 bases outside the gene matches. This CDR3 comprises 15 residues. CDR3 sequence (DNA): TGTGCCAGCAGCTTGGGGGACAGGGTTAACTCACCCCTCCACTTT. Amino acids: CASSLGDRVNSPLHF.

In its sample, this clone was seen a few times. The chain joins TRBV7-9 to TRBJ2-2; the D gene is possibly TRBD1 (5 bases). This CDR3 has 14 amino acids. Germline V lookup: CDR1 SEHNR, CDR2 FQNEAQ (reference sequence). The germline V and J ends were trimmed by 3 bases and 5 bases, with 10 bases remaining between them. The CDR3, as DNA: TGTGCCAGCAGCTTCCAGGGATTGACCGGGGAGCTGTTTTTT. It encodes CASSFQGLTGELFF.

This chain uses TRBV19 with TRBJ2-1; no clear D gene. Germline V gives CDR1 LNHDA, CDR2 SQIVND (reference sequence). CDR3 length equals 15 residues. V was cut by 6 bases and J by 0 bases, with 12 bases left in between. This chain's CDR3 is CASRSDPSSYNEQFF. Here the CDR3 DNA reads TGTGCCAGTAGGAGCGACCCTAGCTCCTACAATGAGCAGTTCTTC.

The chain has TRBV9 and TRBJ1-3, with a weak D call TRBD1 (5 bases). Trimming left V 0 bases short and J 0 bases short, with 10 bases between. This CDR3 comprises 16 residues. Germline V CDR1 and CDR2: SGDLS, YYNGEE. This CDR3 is CASSVGQGYSGNTIYF. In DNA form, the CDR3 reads TGTGCCAGCAGCGTAGGGCAGGGATACTCTGGAAACACCATATATTTT.

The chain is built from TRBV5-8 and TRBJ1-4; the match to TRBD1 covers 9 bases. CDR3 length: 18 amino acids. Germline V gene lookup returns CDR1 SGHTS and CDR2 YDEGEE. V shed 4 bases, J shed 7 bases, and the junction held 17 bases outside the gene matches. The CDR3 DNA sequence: TGTGCCAGCAGCCCGGAGGCGGGGACAGGGCGGGGTATTGAAAAACTGTTTTTT. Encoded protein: CASSPEAGTGRGIEKLFF.

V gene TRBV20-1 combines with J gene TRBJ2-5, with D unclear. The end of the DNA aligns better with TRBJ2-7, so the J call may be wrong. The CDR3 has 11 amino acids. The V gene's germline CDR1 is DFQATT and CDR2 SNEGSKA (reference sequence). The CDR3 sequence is CSARHNYEQYF. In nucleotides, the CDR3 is TGCAGTGCTAGACACAACTACGAGCAGTACTTC.

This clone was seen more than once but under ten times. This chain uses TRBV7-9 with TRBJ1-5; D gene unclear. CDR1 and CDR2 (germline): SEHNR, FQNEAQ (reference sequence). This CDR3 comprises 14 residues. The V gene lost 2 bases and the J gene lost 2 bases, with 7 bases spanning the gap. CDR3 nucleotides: TGTGCCAGCAGCTTAACTCAGGGCAATCAGCCCCAGCATTTT. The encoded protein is CASSLTQGNQPQHF.

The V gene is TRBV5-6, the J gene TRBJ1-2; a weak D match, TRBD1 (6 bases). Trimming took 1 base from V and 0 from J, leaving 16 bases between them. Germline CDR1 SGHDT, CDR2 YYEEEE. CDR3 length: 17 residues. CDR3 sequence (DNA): TGTGCCAGCAGCTTGAGAGGACAGATACAGACTAACTATGGCTACACCTTC. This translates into CASSLRGQIQTNYGYTF.

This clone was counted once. The CDR3 DNA sequence: TGTGCCAGCAGCGGGACCTTTCGTGGCGGGGGGGCCCGAAATGAGCAGTTCTTC. Translation gives CASSGTFRGGGARNEQFF. The chain combines TRBV7-9 with TRBJ2-1; 9 bases map to TRBD2. Germline CDR1 SEHNR, CDR2 FQNEAQ (reference sequence). Trimming took 5 bases from V and 7 from J; bases not matched to a gene: 18. The CDR3 is 18 amino acids.

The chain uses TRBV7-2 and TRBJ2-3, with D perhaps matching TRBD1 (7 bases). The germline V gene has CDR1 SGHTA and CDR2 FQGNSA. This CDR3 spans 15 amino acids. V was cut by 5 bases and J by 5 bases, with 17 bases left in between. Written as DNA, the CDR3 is TGTGCCAGCAGCCGCGGCAGGGGGGTGGTAGATACGCAGTATTTT. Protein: CASSRGRGVVDTQYF.

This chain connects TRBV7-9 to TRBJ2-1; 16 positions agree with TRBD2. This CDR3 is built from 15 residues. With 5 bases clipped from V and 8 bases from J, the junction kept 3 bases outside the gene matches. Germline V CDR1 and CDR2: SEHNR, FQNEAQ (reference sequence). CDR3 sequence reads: CASSPGLAGGDEQFF. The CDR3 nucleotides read TGTGCCAGCAGCCCGGGACTAGCGGGAGGGGATGAGCAGTTCTTC.

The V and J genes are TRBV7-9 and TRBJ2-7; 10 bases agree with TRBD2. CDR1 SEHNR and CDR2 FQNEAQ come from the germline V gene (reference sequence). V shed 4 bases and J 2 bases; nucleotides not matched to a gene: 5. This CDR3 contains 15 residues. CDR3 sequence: CASSSPSGRAYEQYF. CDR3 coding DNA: TGTGCCAGCAGCTCACCTAGCGGGAGAGCCTACGAGCAGTACTTC.

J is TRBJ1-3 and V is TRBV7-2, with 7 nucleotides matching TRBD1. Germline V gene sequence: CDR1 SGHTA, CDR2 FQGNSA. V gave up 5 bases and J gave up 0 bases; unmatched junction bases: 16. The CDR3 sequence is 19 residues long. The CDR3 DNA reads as TGTGCCAGCAGCACACCTGATCGAACAGGGGTGTACTCTGGAAACACCATATATTTT. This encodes CASSTPDRTGVYSGNTIYF.

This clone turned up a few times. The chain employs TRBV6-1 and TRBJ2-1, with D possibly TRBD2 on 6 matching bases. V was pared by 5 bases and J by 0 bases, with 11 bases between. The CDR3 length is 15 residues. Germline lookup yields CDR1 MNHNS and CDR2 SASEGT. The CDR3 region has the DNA TGTGCCAGCAGTTTCGGGGGAAGCTCCTACAATGAGCAGTTCTTC. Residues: CASSFGGSSYNEQFF.

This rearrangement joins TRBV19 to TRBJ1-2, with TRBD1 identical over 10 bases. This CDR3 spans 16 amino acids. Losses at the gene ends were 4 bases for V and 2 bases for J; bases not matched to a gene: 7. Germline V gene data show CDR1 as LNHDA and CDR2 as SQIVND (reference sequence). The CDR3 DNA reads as TGTGCCAGTAGTACAAGACAGGGGGCGAGGAACTATGGCTACACCTTC. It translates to CASSTRQGARNYGYTF.

CDR3 amino acids: CASSVVQGRGTEAFF. In DNA form, the CDR3 reads TGTGCCAGCAGCGTAGTACAGGGGAGAGGGACTGAAGCTTTCTTT. V gene TRBV9 combines with J gene TRBJ1-1, with 7 positions matching TRBD1. The ends lost 0 bases at V and 5 bases at J; junction bases unmatched: 7. CDR1 SGDLS and CDR2 YYNGEE come from the germline V gene. The length of the CDR3 is 15 residues.

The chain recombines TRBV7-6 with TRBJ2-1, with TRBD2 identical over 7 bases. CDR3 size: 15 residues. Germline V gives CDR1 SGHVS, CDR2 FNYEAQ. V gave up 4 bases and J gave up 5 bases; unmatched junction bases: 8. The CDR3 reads CASSSAPRGDNEQFF. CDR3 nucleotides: TGTGCCAGCAGCTCGGCACCCCGGGGGGACAATGAGCAGTTCTTC.

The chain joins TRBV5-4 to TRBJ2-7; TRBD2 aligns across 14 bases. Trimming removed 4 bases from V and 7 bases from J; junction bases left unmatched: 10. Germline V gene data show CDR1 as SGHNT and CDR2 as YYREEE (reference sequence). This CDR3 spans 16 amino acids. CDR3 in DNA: TGTGCCAGCAGCCCGGGGACTAGCGGGAGTACGGGTGAGCAGTACTTC. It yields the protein CASSPGTSGSTGEQYF.

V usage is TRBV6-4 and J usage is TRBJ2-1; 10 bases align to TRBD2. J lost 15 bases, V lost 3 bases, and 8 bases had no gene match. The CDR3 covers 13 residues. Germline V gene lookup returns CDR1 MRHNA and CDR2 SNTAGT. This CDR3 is CASSEILGLAVFF. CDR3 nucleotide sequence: TGTGCCAGCAGTGAAATTCTTGGACTAGCGGTGTTCTTC.

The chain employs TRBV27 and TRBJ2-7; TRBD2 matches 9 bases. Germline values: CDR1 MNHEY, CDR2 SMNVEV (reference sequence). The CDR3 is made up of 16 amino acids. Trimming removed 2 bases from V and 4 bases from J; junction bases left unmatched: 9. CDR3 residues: CASSLIGAGLAYEQYF. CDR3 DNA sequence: TGTGCCAGCAGTTTAATTGGGGCGGGACTAGCTTACGAGCAGTACTTC.

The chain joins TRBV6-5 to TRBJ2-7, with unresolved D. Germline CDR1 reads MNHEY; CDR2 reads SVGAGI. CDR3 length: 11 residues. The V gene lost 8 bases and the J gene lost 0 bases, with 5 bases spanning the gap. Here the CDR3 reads CASSVSYEQYF. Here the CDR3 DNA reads TGTGCCAGCTCAGTCTCCTACGAGCAGTACTTC.

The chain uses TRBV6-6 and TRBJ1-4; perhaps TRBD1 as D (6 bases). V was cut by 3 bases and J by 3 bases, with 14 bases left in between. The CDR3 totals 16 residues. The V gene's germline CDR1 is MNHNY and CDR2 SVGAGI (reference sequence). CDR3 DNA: TGTGCCAGCAGTTATGATGTAGGGGGGGCTAATGAAAAACTGTTTTTT. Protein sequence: CASSYDVGGANEKLFF.

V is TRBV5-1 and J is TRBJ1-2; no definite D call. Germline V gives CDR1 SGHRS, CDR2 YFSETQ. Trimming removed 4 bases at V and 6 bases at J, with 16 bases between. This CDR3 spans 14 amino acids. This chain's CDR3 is CASSPRPGFHGYTF. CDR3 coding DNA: TGCGCCAGCAGCCCTCGACCAGGCTTTCATGGCTACACCTTC.

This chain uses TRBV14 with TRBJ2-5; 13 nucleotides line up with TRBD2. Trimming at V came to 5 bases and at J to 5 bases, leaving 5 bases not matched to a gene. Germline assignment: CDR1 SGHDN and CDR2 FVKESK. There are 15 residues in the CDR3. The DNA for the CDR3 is TGTGCCAGCAGCGCGGGACTAGCGGGATCTGAGACCCAGTACTTC. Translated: CASSAGLAGSETQYF.

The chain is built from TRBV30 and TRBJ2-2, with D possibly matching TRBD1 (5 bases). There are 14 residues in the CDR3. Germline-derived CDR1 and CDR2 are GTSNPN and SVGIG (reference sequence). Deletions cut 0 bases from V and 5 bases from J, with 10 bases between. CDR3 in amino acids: CAWSVKGYTGELFF. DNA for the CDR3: TGTGCCTGGAGTGTGAAGGGGTATACCGGGGAGCTGTTTTTT.

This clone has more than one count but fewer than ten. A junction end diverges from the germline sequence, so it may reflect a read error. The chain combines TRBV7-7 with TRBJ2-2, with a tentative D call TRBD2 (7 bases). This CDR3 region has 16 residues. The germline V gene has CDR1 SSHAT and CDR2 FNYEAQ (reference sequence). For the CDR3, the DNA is TGTGCTAGCAGCTTAGGCGGAGGGGGGGCGACCGGGGAGCTGTTTTTT. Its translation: CASSLGGGGATGELFF.

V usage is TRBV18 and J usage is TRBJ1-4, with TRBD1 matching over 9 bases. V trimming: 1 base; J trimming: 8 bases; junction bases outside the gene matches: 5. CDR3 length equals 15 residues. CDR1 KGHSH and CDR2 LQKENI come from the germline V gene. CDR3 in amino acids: CASSPQQGAEEKLFF. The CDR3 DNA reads TGTGCCAGCTCACCACAACAGGGGGCTGAGGAAAAACTGTTTTTT.

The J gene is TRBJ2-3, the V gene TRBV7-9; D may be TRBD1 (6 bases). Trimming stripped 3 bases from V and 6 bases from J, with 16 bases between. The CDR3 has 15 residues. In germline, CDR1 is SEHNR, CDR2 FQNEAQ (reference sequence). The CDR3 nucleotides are TGTGCCAGCAGCTTGAAGGGGGACCTACGGGATACGCAGTATTTT. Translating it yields CASSLKGDLRDTQYF.

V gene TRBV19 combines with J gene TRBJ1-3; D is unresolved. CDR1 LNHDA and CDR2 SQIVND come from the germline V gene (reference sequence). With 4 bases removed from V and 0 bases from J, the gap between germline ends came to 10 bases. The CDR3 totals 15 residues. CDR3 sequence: CASSRPGNSGNTIYF. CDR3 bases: TGTGCCAGTAGTAGACCGGGGAACTCTGGAAACACCATATATTTT.

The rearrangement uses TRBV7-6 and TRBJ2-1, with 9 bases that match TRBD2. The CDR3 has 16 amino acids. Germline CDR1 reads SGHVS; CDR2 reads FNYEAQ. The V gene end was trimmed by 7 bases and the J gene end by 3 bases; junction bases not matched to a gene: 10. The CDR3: CASTRQAGGYYNEQFF. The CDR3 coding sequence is TGTGCCAGCACCCGTCAAGCGGGGGGCTACTACAATGAGCAGTTCTTC.

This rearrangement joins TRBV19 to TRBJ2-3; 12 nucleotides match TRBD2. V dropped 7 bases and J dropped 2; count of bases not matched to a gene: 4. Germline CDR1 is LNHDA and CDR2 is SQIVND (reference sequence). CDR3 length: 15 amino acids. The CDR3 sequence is CASKPSGRVTDTQYF. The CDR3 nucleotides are TGTGCCAGTAAGCCTAGCGGGAGGGTCACAGATACGCAGTATTTT.

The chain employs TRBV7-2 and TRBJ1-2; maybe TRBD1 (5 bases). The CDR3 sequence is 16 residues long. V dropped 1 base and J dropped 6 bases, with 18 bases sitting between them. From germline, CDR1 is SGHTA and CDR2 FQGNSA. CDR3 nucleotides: TGTGCCAGCAGCTTAGTTTGGGTAACGGGGGAAGATGGCTACACCTTC. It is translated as CASSLVWVTGEDGYTF.